This T cell receptor beta chain was sequenced for a study of T cells in Graves' hyperthyroidism and ophthalmopathy. Amplified TCR beta CDR3 regions derived from RNA transcripts. The HTBI primer set drove a first-round RT-PCR of the TCR CDR3. TCRdb re-called the multiplex PCR reads through MiXCR, storing one row per CDR3 protein. The sample records under 300,000 distinct CDR3 sequences, roughly 15% being singletons. Looked up from germline, CDR1 is MNHEY and CDR2 is SMNVEV (reference sequence). Trimming stripped 5 bases from V and 6 bases from J, with 17 bases between. There are 15 residues in the CDR3. This clonotype was found many times.

Sequencing was performed on blood. This receptor was identified in a woman between 40 and 55 years old with Graves' hyperthyroidism. The chain has TRBV27 and TRBJ2-1; D is undetermined. CDR3 nucleotides: TGTGCCAGCAGTCTCAGATCAAGGGTGAGCAATGAGCAGTTCTTC. As protein: CASSLRSRVSNEQFF.